Below, 16 T cell receptor beta chains from the same sample are listed, as sequenced in a study of CD8 T cells in ankylosing spondylitis. TCRdb re-analysed the 5' RACE reads in MiXCR, keeping a single row per CDR3 protein. This table has around 150,000 distinct CDR3 sequences, 5.5% to 7.5% appearing once. The sequenced sample was blood, either unsorted or a sorted T cell fraction (not recorded which). The receptors come from a female donor with ankylosing spondylitis or in good health (not recorded which).

This clonotype was seen repeatedly, ten times or more. This chain uses TRBV5-1 with TRBJ2-6, with D hard to call. Germline V gene lookup returns CDR1 SGHRS and CDR2 YFSETQ. Trimming shortened V by 2 bases and J by 1 base, and 7 bases separated the two germline ends. The CDR3 consists of 15 residues. The CDR3, as DNA: TGCGCCAGCAGCTTCAGAACTTCTGGGGCCAACGTCCTGACTTTC. Translation: CASSFRTSGANVLTF.

This clonotype was detected ten times or more. The CDR3 loop is CASSQVLIAGAGPDTQYF. The CDR3 DNA reads TGCGCCAGCAGCCAAGTTCTGATAGCGGGGGCAGGCCCAGATACGCAGTATTTT. This chain links TRBV4-1 with TRBJ2-3, with 9 bases identical to TRBD2. This CDR3 comprises 18 residues. Looked up from germline, CDR1 is MGHRA and CDR2 is YSYEKL. With V trimmed by 1 base and J by 4 bases, 12 bases remained unmatched.

At least ten counts were recorded for this clonotype. The chain is built from TRBV28 and TRBJ1-4; 8 positions match TRBD1. This CDR3 is 14 amino acids long. The germline V gene has CDR1 MDHEN and CDR2 SYDVKM. Losses at the gene ends were 4 bases for V and 10 bases for J; bases not matched to a gene: 8. As DNA, the CDR3 is TGTGCCAGCAGTTCGGGGACAGGCTCTGGAAAACTGTTTTTT. This translates into CASSSGTGSGKLFF.

This clonotype was observed at least ten times. The chain has TRBV5-6 and TRBJ1-1, with D hard to call. The CDR3 loop spans 13 amino acids. The V end lost 6 bases, the J end lost 0 bases, and 9 bases lay between the germline ends. Germline V lookup: CDR1 SGHDT, CDR2 YYEEEE. CDR3 amino acids: CASNYDLNTEAFF. CDR3 bases: TGTGCCAGCAATTATGATTTGAACACTGAAGCTTTCTTT.

The chain employs TRBV6-4 and TRBJ2-1, with TRBD1 identical over 11 bases. This CDR3 is 13 amino acids long. CDR1 and CDR2 from the germline V gene are MRHNA and SNTAGT. V was pared by 4 bases and J by 8 bases, with 1 base of the junction left unmatched. The CDR3 is CASSGTGGYEQFF. The CDR3 region has the DNA TGTGCCAGCAGTGGGACAGGGGGCTATGAGCAGTTCTTC.

Ten or more counts support this clonotype. V and J are TRBV7-9 and TRBJ1-2; 10 nucleotides match TRBD1. CDR1 and CDR2 from the germline V gene are SEHNR and FQNEAQ (reference sequence). V trimming: 5 bases; J trimming: 8 bases; junction bases outside the gene matches: 11. This CDR3 is 15 amino acids long. CDR3 DNA sequence: TGTGCCAGCAGCCCCCCCGGACAGGGGGTCGGAGGCTACACCTTC. Translation: CASSPPGQGVGGYTF.

This clonotype was recorded at least ten times. The chain employs TRBV7-9 and TRBJ2-7; 13 positions agree with TRBD2. In germline, CDR1 is SEHNR, CDR2 FQNEAQ (reference sequence). The length of the CDR3 is 15 residues. V dropped 5 bases and J dropped 6; count of bases not matched to a gene: 7. CDR3 coding DNA: TGTGCCAGCAGCCCAGGGACTAGCGGGGTTGGCGAGCAGTACTTC. Protein product: CASSPGTSGVGEQYF. Variable domain in full (rest from reference TRBV7-9 and TRBJ2-7): DTGVSQNPRHKITKRGQNVTFRCDPISEHNRLYWYRQTLGQGPEFLTYFQNEAQLEKSRLLSDRFSAERPKGSFSTLEIQRTEQGDSAMYLCASSPGTSGVGEQYFGPGTRLTVT.

This clonotype was observed many times. V is TRBV5-1 and J is TRBJ1-6, with D possibly being TRBD1 (6 bases). Germline V gene data show CDR1 as SGHRS and CDR2 as YFSETQ. Trimming pared 4 bases from V and 3 bases from J, leaving 8 bases between. The CDR3 contains 14 residues. The CDR3 protein is CASSHRDYNSPLHF. The DNA of the CDR3 is TGCGCCAGCAGCCACAGGGACTATAATTCACCCCTCCACTTT.

This clonotype was seen repeatedly, ten times or more. The CDR3 nucleotides are TGTGCCAGCAGCGTAGCCCACTCCTACAATGAGCAGTTCTTC. Protein sequence: CASSVAHSYNEQFF. The rearrangement links TRBV9 to TRBJ2-1, with D unresolved. V was pared by 0 bases and J by 0 bases, with 4 bases between. Germline-derived CDR1 and CDR2 are SGDLS and YYNGEE. This CDR3 is 14 amino acids long.

V usage is TRBV7-6 and J usage is TRBJ2-1, with 8 bases that match TRBD2. The CDR3 extends over 17 amino acids. J lost 9 bases, V lost 0 bases, and 13 bases had no gene match. The germline gives CDR1 SGHVS, CDR2 FNYEAQ. CDR3 nucleotides: TGTGCCAGCAGCTTAGCGCACAGGTCGGGGGGGTACGGTGAGCAGTTCTTC. Translation gives CASSLAHRSGGYGEQFF.

This clonotype was picked up many times. This CDR3 reads CSARAPRGTNEQFF. CDR3 DNA: TGCAGTGCTAGAGCACCCAGGGGAACCAATGAGCAGTTCTTC. V is TRBV20-1 and J is TRBJ2-1, with D possibly TRBD1 on 6 matching bases. Deletions cut 1 base from V and 6 bases from J, with 13 bases between. The CDR3 is 14 amino acids. Germline loops: CDR1 DFQATT, CDR2 SNEGSKA (reference sequence).

This clonotype was recorded at least ten times. The chain joins TRBV9 to TRBJ2-3, with a weak D call TRBD2 (5 bases). The V gene lost 0 bases and the J gene lost 0 bases, with 8 bases spanning the gap. In germline, CDR1 is SGDLS, CDR2 YYNGEE. The CDR3 covers 15 residues. In DNA form, the CDR3 reads TGTGCCAGCAGCGTAGGAGGGTCTAGCACAGATACGCAGTATTTT. Its translation: CASSVGGSSTDTQYF.

This clonotype came up many times. The chain links TRBV6-1 to TRBJ1-1, with D perhaps matching TRBD1 (6 bases). The CDR3 spans 13 residues. Germline CDR1 and CDR2: MNHNS and SASEGT. Between the trimmed V and J ends, which lost 7 bases and 2 bases, there was a span of 11 bases. The CDR3 DNA is TGTGCCAGCACCCAACAGGGAAACACTGAAGCTTTCTTT. Its translation: CASTQQGNTEAFF.

The V gene is TRBV5-1, the J gene TRBJ1-2; 9 bases are a match to TRBD1. Germline V gene lookup returns CDR1 SGHRS and CDR2 YFSETQ. The CDR3 has 16 amino acids. V trimming: 3 bases; J trimming: 4 bases; junction bases outside the gene matches: 10. Written as DNA, the CDR3 is TGCGCCAGCAGCTCTCCCGGACAGGGGACGTCCTATGGCTACACCTTC. It is translated as CASSSPGQGTSYGYTF.

This clonotype was detected ten times or more. V gene TRBV29-1 combines with J gene TRBJ2-1; TRBD2 matches 8 bases. The V segment lost 5 bases and the J segment 2 bases; nucleotides outside the gene matches: 5. Germline V gives CDR1 SQVTM, CDR2 ANQGSEA. The CDR3 has 14 amino acids. CDR3 sequence reads: CSVFSGEPYNEQFF. CDR3 DNA: TGCAGCGTTTTTAGCGGGGAACCCTACAATGAGCAGTTCTTC.

The chain recombines TRBV10-2 with TRBJ1-4; D is ambiguous. Germline CDR1 is WSHSY and CDR2 is SAAADI. The CDR3 loop spans 13 amino acids. Between the trimmed V and J ends, which lost 3 bases and 7 bases, there was a span of 9 bases. The CDR3 is CASSEVQIEKLFF. The CDR3 coding sequence is TGCGCCAGCAGTGAAGTGCAGATTGAAAAACTGTTTTTT.